This TCR beta chain appears in the sequencing data of a study of blood T cells in healthy people across ages. This CDR3 comprises 13 residues. Germline V gene lookup returns CDR1 SGHTA and CDR2 FQGNSA. Trimming removed 3 bases from V and 6 bases from J, with 10 bases in between. This clonotype turned up a few times. As yet, its antigen is unknown. Total RNA extracted from each sample amounted to at least 6 micrograms. Study results and limitations: Greater diversity and more naive CD4+ cells were seen in long-lived donors than in aged donors. Diversity estimates from one million T cells were considered underestimates. Not knowing donor CMV status may have confounded expanded clonotype changes.

A second about 6 to 12 cycle PCR used barcoded and J-beta primers. TCRdb used MiXCR to reprocess the 5' RACE reads, holding one entry per CDR3 protein. The table has 790,000 or so distinct CDR3 sequences, about 56% seen once; the top ten hold around 24%. V and J are TRBV7-2 and TRBJ2-3; a possible D gene is TRBD2 (5 bases). The specimen was blood. The source is a man in his forties in good health. CDR3 sequence: CASSFRGWDTQYF. CDR3 DNA: TGTGCCAGCAGCTTTCGAGGGTGGGATACGCAGTATTTT. Based on the CDR3 plus reference TRBV7-2 and TRBJ2-3, the full variable domain is GAGVSQSPSNKVTEKGKDVELRCDPISGHTALYWYRQSLGQGLEFLIYFQGNSAPDKSGLPSDRFSAERTGGSVSTLTIQRTQQEDSAVYLCASSFRGWDTQYFGPGTRLTVL.